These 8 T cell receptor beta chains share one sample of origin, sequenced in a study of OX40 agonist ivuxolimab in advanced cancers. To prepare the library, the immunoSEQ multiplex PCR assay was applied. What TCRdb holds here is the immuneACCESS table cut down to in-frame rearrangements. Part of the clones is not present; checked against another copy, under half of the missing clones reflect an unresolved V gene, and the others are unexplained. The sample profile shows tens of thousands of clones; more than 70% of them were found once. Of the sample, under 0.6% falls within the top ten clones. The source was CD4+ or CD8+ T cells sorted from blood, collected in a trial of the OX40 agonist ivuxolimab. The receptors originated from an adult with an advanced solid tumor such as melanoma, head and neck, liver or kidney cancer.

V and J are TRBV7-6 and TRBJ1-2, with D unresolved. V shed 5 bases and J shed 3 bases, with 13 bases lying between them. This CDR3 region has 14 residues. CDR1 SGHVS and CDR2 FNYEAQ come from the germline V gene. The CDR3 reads CASSPSSFDYGYTF. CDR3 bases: TGTGCCAGCAGCCCCAGTAGCTTTGACTATGGCTACACCTTC.

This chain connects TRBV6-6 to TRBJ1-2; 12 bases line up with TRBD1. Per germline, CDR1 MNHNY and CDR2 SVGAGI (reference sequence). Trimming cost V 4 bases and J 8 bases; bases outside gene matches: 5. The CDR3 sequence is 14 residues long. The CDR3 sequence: CASSSGQGAWGYTF. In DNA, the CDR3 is TGTGCCAGCAGTTCGGGACAGGGGGCCTGGGGCTACACCTTC.

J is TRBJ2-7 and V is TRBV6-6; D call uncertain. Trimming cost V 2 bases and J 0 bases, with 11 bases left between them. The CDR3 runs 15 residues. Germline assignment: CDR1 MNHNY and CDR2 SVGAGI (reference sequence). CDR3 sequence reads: CASSYPSASSYEQYF. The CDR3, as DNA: TGTGCCAGCAGTTACCCCTCAGCGAGCTCCTACGAGCAGTACTTC.

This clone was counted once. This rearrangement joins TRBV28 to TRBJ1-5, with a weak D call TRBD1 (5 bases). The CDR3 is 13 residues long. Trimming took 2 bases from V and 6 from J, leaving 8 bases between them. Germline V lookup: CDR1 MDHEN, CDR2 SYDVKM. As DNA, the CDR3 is TGTGCCAGCAGTTTACTGGGGGTTCAGCCCCAGCATTTT. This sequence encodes CASSLLGVQPQHF.

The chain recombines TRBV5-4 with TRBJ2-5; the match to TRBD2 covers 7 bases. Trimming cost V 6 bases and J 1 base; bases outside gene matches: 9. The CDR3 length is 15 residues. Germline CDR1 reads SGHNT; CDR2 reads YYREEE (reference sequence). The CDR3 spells CASTFPGGGQETQYF. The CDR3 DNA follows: TGTGCCAGCACCTTCCCGGGGGGAGGCCAAGAGACCCAGTACTTC.

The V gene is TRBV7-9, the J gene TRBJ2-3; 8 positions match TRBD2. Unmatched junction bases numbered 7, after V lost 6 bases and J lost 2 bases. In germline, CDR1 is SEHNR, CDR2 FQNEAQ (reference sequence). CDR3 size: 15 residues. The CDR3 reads CASRGTSGVTDTQYF. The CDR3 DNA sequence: TGTGCCAGCAGGGGGACTAGTGGGGTCACAGATACGCAGTATTTT.

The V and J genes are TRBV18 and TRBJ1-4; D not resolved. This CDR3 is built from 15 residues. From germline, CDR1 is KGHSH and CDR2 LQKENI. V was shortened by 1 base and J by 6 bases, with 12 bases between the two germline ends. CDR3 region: CASSPRRGAYEKLFF. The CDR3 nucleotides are TGTGCCAGCTCACCACGGCGGGGTGCTTATGAAAAACTGTTTTTT.

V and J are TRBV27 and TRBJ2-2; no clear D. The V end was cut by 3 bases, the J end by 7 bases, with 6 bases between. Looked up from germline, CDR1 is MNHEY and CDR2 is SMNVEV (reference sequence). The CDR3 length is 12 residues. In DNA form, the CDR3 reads TGTGCCAGCAGTTTCTCCAACGGGGAGCTGTTTTTT. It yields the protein CASSFSNGELFF.